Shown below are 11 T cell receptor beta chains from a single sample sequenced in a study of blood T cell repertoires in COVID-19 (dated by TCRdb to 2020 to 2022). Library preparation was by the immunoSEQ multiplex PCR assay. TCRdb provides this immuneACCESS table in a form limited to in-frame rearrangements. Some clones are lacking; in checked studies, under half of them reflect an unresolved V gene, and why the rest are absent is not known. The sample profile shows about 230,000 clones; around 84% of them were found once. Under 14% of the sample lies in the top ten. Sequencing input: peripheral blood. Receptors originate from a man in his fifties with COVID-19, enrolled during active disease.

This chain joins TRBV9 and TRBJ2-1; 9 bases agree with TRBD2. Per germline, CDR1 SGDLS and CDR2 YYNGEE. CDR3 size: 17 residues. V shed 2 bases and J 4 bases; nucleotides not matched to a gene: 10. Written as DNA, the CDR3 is TGTGCCAGCAGCGTCCGATTTAGCGGGAGTTTATACAATGAGCAGTTCTTC. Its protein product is CASSVRFSGSLYNEQFF.

The CDR3 DNA reads as TGCGCCAGCAGCACCAACAGGGGTCTGGATTCACCCCTCCACTTT. It yields the protein CASSTNRGLDSPLHF. The chain carries TRBV5-1 and TRBJ1-6; 7 positions match TRBD1. V lost 4 bases to trimming and J lost 8 bases; unmatched junction nucleotides: 9. Germline assignment: CDR1 SGHRS and CDR2 YFSETQ. The CDR3 totals 15 residues.

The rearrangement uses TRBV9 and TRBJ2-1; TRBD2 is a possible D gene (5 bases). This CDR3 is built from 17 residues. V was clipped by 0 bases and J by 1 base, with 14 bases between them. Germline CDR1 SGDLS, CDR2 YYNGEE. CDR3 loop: CASSVGRLALSYNEQFF. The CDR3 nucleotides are TGTGCCAGCAGCGTAGGGCGGCTAGCTTTATCCTACAATGAGCAGTTCTTC.

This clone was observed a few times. CDR3 nucleotides: TGCGCCAGCAGCCAAGTTGTGACTAGGGCCGGGGAGCTGTTTTTT. This gives the protein CASSQVVTRAGELFF. The chain is built from TRBV4-1 and TRBJ2-2, with D perhaps matching TRBD2 (6 bases). Germline lookup yields CDR1 MGHRA and CDR2 YSYEKL. The CDR3 totals 15 residues. Trimming pared 1 base from V and 6 bases from J, leaving 12 bases between.

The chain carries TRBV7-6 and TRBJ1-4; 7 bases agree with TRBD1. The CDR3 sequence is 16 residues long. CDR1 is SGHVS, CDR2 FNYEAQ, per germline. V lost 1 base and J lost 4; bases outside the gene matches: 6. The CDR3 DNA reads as TGTGCCAGCAGCTTAGAGGGGGCAGGACTTAATGAAAAACTGTTTTTT. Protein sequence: CASSLEGAGLNEKLFF.

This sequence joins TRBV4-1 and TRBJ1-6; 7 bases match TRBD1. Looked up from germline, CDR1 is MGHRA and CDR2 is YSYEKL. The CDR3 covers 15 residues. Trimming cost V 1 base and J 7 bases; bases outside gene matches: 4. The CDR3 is CASSQGIGGNSPLHF. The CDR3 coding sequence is TGCGCCAGCAGCCAAGGGATAGGGGGCAATTCACCCCTCCACTTT.

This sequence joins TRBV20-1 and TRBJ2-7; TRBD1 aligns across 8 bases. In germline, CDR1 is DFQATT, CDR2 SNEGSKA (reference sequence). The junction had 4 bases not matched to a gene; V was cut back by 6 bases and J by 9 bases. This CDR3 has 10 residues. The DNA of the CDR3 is TGCAGTGCCGGACAGGGTGTGCAGTACTTC. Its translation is CSAGQGVQYF.

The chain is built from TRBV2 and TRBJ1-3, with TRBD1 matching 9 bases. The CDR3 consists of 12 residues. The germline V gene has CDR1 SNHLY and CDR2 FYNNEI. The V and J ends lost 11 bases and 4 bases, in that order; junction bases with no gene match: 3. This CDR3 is CAGGTGGNTIYF. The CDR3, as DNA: TGTGCCGGCGGGACAGGGGGAAACACCATATATTTT.

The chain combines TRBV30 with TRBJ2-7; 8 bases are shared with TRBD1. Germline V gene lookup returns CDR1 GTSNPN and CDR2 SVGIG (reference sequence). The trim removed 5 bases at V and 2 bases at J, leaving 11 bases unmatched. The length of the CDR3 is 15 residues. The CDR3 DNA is TGTGCCTGGGACAGGGGCCAGAGGAAGACCTACGAGCAGTACTTC. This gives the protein CAWDRGQRKTYEQYF.

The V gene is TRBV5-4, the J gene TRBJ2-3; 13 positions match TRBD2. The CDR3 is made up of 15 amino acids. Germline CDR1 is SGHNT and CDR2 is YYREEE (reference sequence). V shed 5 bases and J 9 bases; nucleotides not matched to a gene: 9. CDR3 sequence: CASSPTSGGSGTQYF. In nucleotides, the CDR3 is TGTGCCAGCAGTCCGACTAGCGGGGGGTCCGGGACGCAGTATTTT.

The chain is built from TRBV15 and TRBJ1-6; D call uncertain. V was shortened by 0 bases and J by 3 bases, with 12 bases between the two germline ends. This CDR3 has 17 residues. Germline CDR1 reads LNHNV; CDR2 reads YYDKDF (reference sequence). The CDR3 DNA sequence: TGTGCCACCAGCAGAGACAGCGACGACTTCTATAATTCACCCCTCCACTTT. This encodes CATSRDSDDFYNSPLHF.